This TCR beta chain was found in a study of cytomegalovirus exposure and HLA in healthy donors. Regarding the study as a whole: Beyond CMV serostatus, there was no information to go on about immune exposure. Previously analyzed data showed that most TCR beta V segments were productive at a frequency of about 87% or about 30%. Within the data, a cluster of highly shared sequence variants was likely a sequencing artifact.

Primers included in the PCR were 60 Vbeta and 13 Jbeta primers. Repertoires were generated with immunoSEQ multiplex PCR, while TCRdb's copy carries only in-frame clones and drops some. The sample yields 90,000 to 130,000 clones, more than 65% seen once. A note on this clone: Its antigen is currently unknown. The identical CDR3 is also encoded by other nucleotide sequences in the sample.

The TCR was taken from a man under 40 in good health and CMV-seropositive. The sample comprised PBMCs.

The CDR3 DNA is TGCGCCAGCAGCTCGGGACGTAATACCGGGACAGCCGGACCCGAGCAGTACTTC. Protein: CASSSGRNTGTAGPEQYF. The chain links TRBV5-1 to TRBJ2-7; 7 positions agree with TRBD1. CDR1 is SGHRS and CDR2 is YFSETQ in the germline V gene. V lost 3 bases and J lost 6; bases outside the gene matches: 21. The CDR3 sequence is 18 residues long.